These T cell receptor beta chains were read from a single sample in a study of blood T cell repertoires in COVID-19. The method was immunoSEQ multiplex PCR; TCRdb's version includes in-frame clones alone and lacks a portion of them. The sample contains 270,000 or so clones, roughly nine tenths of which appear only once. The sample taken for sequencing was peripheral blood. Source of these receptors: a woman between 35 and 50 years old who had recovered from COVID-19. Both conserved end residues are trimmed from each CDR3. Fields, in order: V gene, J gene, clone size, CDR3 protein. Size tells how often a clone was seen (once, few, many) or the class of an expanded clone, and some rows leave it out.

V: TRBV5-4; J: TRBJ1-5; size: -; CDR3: ASSLDGTNQPQH
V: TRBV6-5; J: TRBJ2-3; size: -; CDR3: ASSFSGGAITDTQY
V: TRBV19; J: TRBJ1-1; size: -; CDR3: ASSWGENTEAF
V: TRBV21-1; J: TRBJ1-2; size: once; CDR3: ARGEGETVDYGYT
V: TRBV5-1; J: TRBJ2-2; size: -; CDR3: ASSLWGVTGELF
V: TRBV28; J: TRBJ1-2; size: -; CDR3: ASSPQGHYGYT
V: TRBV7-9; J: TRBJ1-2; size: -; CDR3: ASTDLSQGFYGYT
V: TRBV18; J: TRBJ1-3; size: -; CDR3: ASSQLQGSGNTIY
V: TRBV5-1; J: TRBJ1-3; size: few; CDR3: ASGTAPGNTIY
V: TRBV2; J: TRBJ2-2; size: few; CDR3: ASSVQGTNTGELF
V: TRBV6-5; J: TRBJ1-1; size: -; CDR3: ASRPTGGQGRKAF
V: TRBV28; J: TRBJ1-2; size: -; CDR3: AIPLGQGGGGYT
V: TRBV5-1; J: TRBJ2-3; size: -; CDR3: ASSFAGTDTDTQY
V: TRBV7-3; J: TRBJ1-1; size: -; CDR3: ASSPGGMTTEAF
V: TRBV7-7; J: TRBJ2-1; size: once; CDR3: ASSFSGSHNEQF
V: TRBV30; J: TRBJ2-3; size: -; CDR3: AWSVETGSDTQY
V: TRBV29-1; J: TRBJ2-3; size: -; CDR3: SSSTDTQY
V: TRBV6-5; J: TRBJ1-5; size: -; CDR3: ASRPAEAYQPQH
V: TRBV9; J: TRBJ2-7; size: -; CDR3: ASSASGREQY
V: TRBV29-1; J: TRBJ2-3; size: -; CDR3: SVDASGSRLRGGDTQY
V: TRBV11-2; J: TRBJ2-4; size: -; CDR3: ASSGGQGIQY
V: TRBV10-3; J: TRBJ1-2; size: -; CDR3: AISPQGALGYT
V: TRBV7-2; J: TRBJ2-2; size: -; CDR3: ASSFAGRAQNTGELF
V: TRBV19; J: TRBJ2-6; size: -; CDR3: ASSDSDRQAGANVLT
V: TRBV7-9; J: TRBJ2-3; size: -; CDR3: ASSASGGSFDTQY
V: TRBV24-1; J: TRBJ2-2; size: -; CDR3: ATSDFQRVENTGELF
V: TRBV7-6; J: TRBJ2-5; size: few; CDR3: ASSADRGYQETQY
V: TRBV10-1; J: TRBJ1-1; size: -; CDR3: ASRRRGTPNTEAF
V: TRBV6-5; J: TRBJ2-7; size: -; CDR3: ASSTGQGAFEQY
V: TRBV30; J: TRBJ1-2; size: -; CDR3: AWSQGYGYT
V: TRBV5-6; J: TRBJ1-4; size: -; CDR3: ASSLAGQGDLPEKLF
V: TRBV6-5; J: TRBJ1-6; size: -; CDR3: ASSSRDSYNSPLH
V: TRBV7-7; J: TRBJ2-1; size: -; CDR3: ASSGTSGRFDEQF
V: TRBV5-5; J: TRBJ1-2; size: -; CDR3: ASSFSQTRTGGSGYT
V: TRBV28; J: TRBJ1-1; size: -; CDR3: ASSSPRDTNTEAF
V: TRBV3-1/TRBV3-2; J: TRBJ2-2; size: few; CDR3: ASSRIGTTNTGELF